This T cell receptor (beta chain) derives from a study of cytomegalovirus exposure and HLA in healthy donors. Study context: There were about 85 million unique TCRs (from HLA-typed donors) in an early data release. Study results and limitations: The authors judged a highly shared variant cluster likely a sequencing artifact.

Germline V gene lookup returns CDR1 SGHVS and CDR2 FNYEAQ. Trimming cost V 1 base and J 3 bases, with 13 bases left between them. This CDR3 is 16 amino acids long. Vbeta (60) and Jbeta (13) primers were used in the PCR. Profiling relied on immunoSEQ multiplex PCR, and the TCRdb table lists in-frame clones only, not all of them. The table lists approximately 220,000 clones, 65% to 80% of them singletons, with less than 20% in the top ten. Only one count was recorded for this clone. Its antigen is unidentified. These donors counted as nominally healthy when sampled, but unrecorded immune exposures were likely.

Specimen: PBMCs. The chain uses TRBV7-6 and TRBJ2-1; D perhaps matches TRBD2 (6 bases). The receptor comes from a man in his forties in good health and CMV-seronegative. The CDR3 loop is CASSLGEAGIYNEQFF. The CDR3 DNA reads TGTGCCAGCAGCTTAGGAGAGGCGGGGATCTACAATGAGCAGTTCTTC. Using reference TRBV7-6 and TRBJ2-1 for the parts outside the CDR3, the full variable domain is GAGVSQSPRYKVTKRGQDVALRCDPISGHVSLYWYRQALGQGPEFLTYFNYEAQQDKSGLPNDRFSAERPEGSISTLTIQRTEQRDSAMYRCASSLGEAGIYNEQFFGPGTRLTVL.